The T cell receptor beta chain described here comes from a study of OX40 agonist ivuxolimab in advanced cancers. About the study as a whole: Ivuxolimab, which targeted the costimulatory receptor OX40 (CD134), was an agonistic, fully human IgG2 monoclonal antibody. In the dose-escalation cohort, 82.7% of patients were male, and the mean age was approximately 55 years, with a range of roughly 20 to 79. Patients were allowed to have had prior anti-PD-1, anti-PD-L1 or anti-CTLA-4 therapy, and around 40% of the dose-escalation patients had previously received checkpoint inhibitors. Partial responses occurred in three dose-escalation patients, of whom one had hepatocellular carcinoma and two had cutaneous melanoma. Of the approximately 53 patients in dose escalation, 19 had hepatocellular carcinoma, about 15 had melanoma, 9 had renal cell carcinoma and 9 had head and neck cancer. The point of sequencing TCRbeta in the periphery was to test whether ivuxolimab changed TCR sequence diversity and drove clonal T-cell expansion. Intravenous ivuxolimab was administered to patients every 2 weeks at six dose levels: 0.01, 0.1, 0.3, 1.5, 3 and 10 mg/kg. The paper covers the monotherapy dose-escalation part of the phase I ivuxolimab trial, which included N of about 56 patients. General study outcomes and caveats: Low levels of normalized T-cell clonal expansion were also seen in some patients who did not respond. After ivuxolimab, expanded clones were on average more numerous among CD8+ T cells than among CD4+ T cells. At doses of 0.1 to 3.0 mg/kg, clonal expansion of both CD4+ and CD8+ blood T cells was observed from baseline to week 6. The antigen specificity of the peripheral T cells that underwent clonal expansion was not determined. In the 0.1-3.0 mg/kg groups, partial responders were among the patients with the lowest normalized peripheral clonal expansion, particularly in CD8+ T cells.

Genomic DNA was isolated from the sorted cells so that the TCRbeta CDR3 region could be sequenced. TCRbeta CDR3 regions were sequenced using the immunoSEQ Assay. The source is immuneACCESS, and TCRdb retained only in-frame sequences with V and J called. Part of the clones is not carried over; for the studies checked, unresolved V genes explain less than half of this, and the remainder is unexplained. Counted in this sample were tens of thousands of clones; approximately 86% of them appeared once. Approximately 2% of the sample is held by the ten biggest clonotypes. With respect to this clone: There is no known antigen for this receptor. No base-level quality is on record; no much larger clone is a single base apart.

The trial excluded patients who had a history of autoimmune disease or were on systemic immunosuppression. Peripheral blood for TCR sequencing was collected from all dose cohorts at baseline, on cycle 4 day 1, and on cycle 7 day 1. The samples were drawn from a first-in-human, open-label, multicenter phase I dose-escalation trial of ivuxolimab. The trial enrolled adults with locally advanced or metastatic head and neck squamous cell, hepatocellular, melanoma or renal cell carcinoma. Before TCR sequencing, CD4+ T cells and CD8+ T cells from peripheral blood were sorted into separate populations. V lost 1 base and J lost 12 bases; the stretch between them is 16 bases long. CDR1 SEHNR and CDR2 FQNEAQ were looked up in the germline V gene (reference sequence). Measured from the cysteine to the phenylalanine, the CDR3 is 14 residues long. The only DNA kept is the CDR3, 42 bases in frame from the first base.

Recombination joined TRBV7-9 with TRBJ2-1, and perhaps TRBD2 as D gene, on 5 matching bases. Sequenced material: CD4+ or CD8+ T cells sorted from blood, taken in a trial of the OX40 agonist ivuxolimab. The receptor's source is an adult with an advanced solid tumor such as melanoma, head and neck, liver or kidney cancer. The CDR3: CASSLVFGLGRQFF. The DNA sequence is TGTGCCAGCAGCTTAGTTTTCGGCTTGGGGAGGCAGTTCTTC.